This T cell receptor (beta chain) stems from a study of regulatory T cells in long-lasting Graves disease. Overall study: Antithyroid drugs had been taken under 3 months by newly diagnosed Graves' patients. Study results and caveats: Persistent disease showed a preference for TRBV28, TRBJ1-2 and TRBJ2-5.

Relying on iRepertoire HTBI primers and Arm-PCR of CDR3 regions, the team built TCR beta libraries. Original analysis: Sample data revealed approximately 56 TRBV and 14 TRBJ segments. TCRdb reprocessed the multiplex PCR reads with MiXCR, giving one entry per CDR3 protein. TCRdb, rather than the study authors, made the V and J calls. The table lists more than 300,000 distinct CDR3 sequences, roughly a sixth of them singletons. This CDR3 contains 13 residues. Per the germline V gene, CDR1 is MDHEN and CDR2 is SYDVKM. V lost 7 bases, J lost 8 bases, and 6 bases stayed unmatched. Documented time point: newly diagnosed GD, antithyroid drugs for less than 3 months. RNA extracted from PBMCs served as the sequencing template. Investigators report Graves' disease was diagnosed under American Thyroid Association guidelines. In this sample, this clonotype turned up many times. Its antigen remains unidentified.

The J gene is TRBJ2-1, the V gene TRBV28; 9 bases match TRBD2. The sequenced sample was peripheral blood mononuclear cells (PBMCs), obtained at new diagnosis, from a patient treated with antithyroid drugs. The TCR comes from a female donor with Graves disease. Written as DNA, the CDR3 is TGTGCCAGCAATAGCGGGAGCATCTATGAGCAGTTCTTC. The encoded protein is CASNSGSIYEQFF.